A few counts support the clone carrying this TCR beta chain. As yet, its antigen is unknown. Germline V CDR1 and CDR2: SGHTA, FQGNSA. The CDR3 runs 15 residues. The V and J ends lost 7 bases and 1 base respectively, with 16 bases between them. These data are taken from a study of blood T cells in healthy people across ages. Study-wide findings and caveats: Any changes in expanded clonotypes were possibly confounded, as donor CMV status remained unknown.

Using a J-beta primer mix together with a sample-barcoded 5' primer, a second PCR was run for roughly 7 to 11 cycles. With 12 random nucleotides, a template-switch adaptor tagged each individual cDNA molecule. TCRdb reanalysed the 5' RACE reads using MiXCR and keeps one entry per CDR3 protein. The sample holds 1.5 million to 2 million distinct CDR3 sequences, roughly 27% seen once. The sample taken for sequencing was blood. The chain links TRBV7-2 to TRBJ1-1; D is possibly TRBD1 (6 bases). This sequence was found in a woman aged 30 to 39 in good health. The CDR3 sequence is CASTTGSRGNTEAFF. The CDR3 DNA sequence: TGTGCCAGCACCACTGGGAGCAGGGGGAACACTGAAGCTTTCTTT.